A selection of T cell receptor beta chains follows, all from one sample in a study of blood T cell repertoires in COVID-19. Only in-frame clones appear in the TCRdb table, and some are missing; sequencing was by immunoSEQ multiplex PCR. The data hold around 150,000 clones, with around 90% observed a single time. The sequencing sample was made of peripheral blood. All receptors come from a woman in her sixties or seventies with active or convalescent COVID-19. CDR3s include the opening cysteine and the closing phenylalanine or tryptophan. The D gene is left open where the match is weak. Only some rows state a clone size, as once, few, many or a class for expanded clones.

j_call cdr3_length v_call d_call clone_size cdr3_aa cdr3_nt
TRBJ2-7 14 TRBV3-1/TRBV3-2 . . CASSQAPGPYEQYF TGTGCCAGCAGCCAAGCTCCTGGCCCCTACGAGCAGTACTTC
TRBJ1-2 13 TRBV5-1 . . CASSLDGGYGYTF TGCGCCAGCAGCCTAGACGGGGGCTATGGCTACACCTTC
TRBJ1-1 14 TRBV7-2 TRBD1 . CASSSQGTGAEAFF TGTGCCAGCAGCTCACAGGGGACGGGAGCTGAAGCTTTCTTT
TRBJ1-6 20 TRBV5-1 . . CASSSKTAGTLSSYNSPLHF TGCGCCAGCAGCTCGAAGACCGCCGGGACATTAAGCTCCTATAATTCACCCCTCCACTTT
TRBJ2-1 15 TRBV12-5 TRBD1 . CASGYTGGSYNEQFF TGTGCTAGTGGGTATACAGGGGGCTCCTACAATGAGCAGTTCTTC
TRBJ1-2 13 TRBV10-3 TRBD1 . CAIRARDSYGYTF TGTGCCATCAGGGCCCGGGACAGTTATGGCTACACCTTC
TRBJ2-3 15 TRBV10-3 TRBD2 . CAISGLAGGPDTQYF TGTGCCATCAGCGGACTAGCGGGGGGACCAGATACGCAGTATTTT
TRBJ1-1 13 TRBV19 . . CASSQPGMTEAFF TGTGCCAGTAGTCAGCCCGGGATGACTGAAGCTTTCTTT
TRBJ2-3 15 TRBV7-2 . . CASSWGLSPQDTQYF TGTGCCAGCAGCTGGGGACTTTCCCCCCAAGATACGCAGTATTTT
TRBJ1-2 15 TRBV10-3 TRBD1 . CAISEQTGPLSGYTF TGTGCCATCAGTGAGCAGACAGGGCCCTTGTCCGGCTACACCTTC
TRBJ2-7 16 TRBV7-6 TRBD2 many CASSPQLAGESYEQYF TGTGCCAGCAGCCCCCAACTAGCGGGCGAATCCTACGAGCAGTACTTC
TRBJ1-2 14 TRBV24-1 . . CATSESDSNYGYTF TGTGCCACCAGTGAATCCGACAGTAACTATGGCTACACCTTC
TRBJ1-5 16 TRBV4-3 TRBD1 . CASSQEAQGVNQPQHF TGCGCCAGCAGCCAAGAGGCCCAGGGGGTAAATCAGCCCCAGCATTTT
TRBJ1-1 15 TRBV10-1 . few CASSANTGSLAEAFF TGCGCCAGCAGTGCCAATACAGGGAGTTTGGCTGAAGCTTTCTTT
TRBJ1-2 15 TRBV24-1 . . CATGGVFPPDYGYTF TGTGCCACCGGGGGGGTATTTCCTCCCGACTATGGCTACACCTTC
TRBJ2-7 13 TRBV5-5 . . CASSFRWGGEQYF TGTGCCAGCAGCTTCAGGTGGGGAGGCGAGCAGTACTTC
TRBJ2-3 19 TRBV3-1/TRBV3-2 TRBD2 . CASSRPPGLAGGTTDTQYF TGTGCCAGCAGCCGGCCCCCGGGACTAGCGGGGGGAACCACAGATACGCAGTATTTT
TRBJ1-1 13 TRBV18 . . CASSLLRESEAFF TGTGCCAGCTCACTCCTTCGGGAGAGTGAAGCTTTCTTT
TRBJ2-2 15 TRBV2 TRBD1 . CASRDRGLVAGELFF TGTGCCAGCAGAGACAGGGGGCTCGTAGCCGGGGAGCTGTTTTTT
TRBJ2-1 15 TRBV6-6 . . CASSPGGIIQNEQFF TGTGCCAGCAGTCCCGGGGGTATCATACAAAATGAGCAGTTCTTC
TRBJ2-7 16 TRBV5-1 TRBD2 . CASSLGLAGGPNEQYF TGCGCCAGCAGCTTGGGACTAGCGGGGGGGCCCAACGAGCAGTACTTC
TRBJ1-1 13 TRBV12-3/TRBV12-4 . . CASSLQGWTEAFF TGTGCCAGCAGTTTACAGGGCTGGACTGAAGCTTTCTTT
TRBJ1-3 17 TRBV5-4 TRBD1 once CASSLDGDRGPGNTIYF TGTGCCAGCAGCTTGGACGGGGACAGGGGGCCTGGAAACACCATATATTTT
TRBJ1-3 14 TRBV9 . . CASSVVDSGNTIYF TGTGCCAGCAGCGTAGTAGACTCTGGAAACACCATATATTTT
TRBJ1-6 13 TRBV19 . . CASTGQYNSPLHF TGTGCCAGTACCGGACAGTATAATTCACCCCTCCACTTT
TRBJ1-2 17 TRBV5-1 TRBD1 . CASRPENTGQGIYGYTF TGCGCCAGCAGACCAGAGAATACGGGACAGGGGATTTACGGCTACACCTTC
TRBJ1-2 13 TRBV6-6 TRBD1 once CASSTTGGHGYTF TGTGCCAGCAGTACGACAGGGGGCCATGGCTACACCTTC
TRBJ2-3 15 TRBV10-3 TRBD2 . CAISATAGDSDTQYF TGTGCCATCAGCGCTACGGCGGGGGACTCAGATACGCAGTATTTT
TRBJ2-3 18 TRBV5-6 TRBD2 . CASSLRLAGGPGTDTQYF TGTGCCAGCAGCCTTAGACTAGCGGGGGGGCCTGGCACAGATACGCAGTATTTT
TRBJ2-5 15 TRBV18 TRBD2 . CASSPPTSAEETQYF TGTGCCAGCTCACCACCGACTAGCGCGGAAGAGACCCAGTACTTC
TRBJ1-1 13 TRBV6-5 . . CASSYSERTEAFF TGTGCCAGCAGTTACTCCGAACGGACTGAAGCTTTCTTT
TRBJ1-2 14 TRBV10-2 . . CASSDVDNNYGYTF TGCGCCAGCAGTGATGTGGACAACAACTATGGCTACACCTTC
TRBJ1-1 12 TRBV19 . . CASSPGVTEAFF TGTGCCAGTTCCCCCGGGGTCACTGAAGCTTTCTTT
TRBJ2-5 15 TRBV18 . . CASSQLTGTQETQYF TGTGCCAGCTCACAACTTACAGGGACCCAAGAGACCCAGTACTTC
TRBJ2-3 12 TRBV30 . . CAWSPGTDTQYF TGTGCCTGGAGTCCAGGCACAGATACGCAGTATTTT
TRBJ1-2 12 TRBV5-8 . . CASSLVQGGYTF TGTGCCAGCAGCTTGGTCCAGGGTGGCTACACCTTC
TRBJ1-4 15 TRBV30 TRBD1 once CAWSIGTGSNEKLFF TGTGCCTGGAGTATTGGGACAGGGAGTAACGAAAAACTGTTTTTT
TRBJ2-7 15 TRBV7-8 . . CASSTTQEPSYEQYF TGTGCCAGCAGCACAACACAGGAACCCTCCTACGAGCAGTACTTC
TRBJ2-5 15 TRBV19 TRBD1 . CASSPRQGRDETQYF TGTGCCAGTAGTCCGCGACAGGGGCGAGACGAGACCCAGTACTTC
TRBJ1-2 13 TRBV12-5 . . CASGFQGLDGYTF TGTGCTAGTGGTTTTCAGGGATTGGATGGCTACACCTTC
TRBJ2-2 14 TRBV6-5 . few CASVDRTNTGELFF TGTGCCAGCGTAGACAGAACTAACACCGGGGAGCTGTTTTTT